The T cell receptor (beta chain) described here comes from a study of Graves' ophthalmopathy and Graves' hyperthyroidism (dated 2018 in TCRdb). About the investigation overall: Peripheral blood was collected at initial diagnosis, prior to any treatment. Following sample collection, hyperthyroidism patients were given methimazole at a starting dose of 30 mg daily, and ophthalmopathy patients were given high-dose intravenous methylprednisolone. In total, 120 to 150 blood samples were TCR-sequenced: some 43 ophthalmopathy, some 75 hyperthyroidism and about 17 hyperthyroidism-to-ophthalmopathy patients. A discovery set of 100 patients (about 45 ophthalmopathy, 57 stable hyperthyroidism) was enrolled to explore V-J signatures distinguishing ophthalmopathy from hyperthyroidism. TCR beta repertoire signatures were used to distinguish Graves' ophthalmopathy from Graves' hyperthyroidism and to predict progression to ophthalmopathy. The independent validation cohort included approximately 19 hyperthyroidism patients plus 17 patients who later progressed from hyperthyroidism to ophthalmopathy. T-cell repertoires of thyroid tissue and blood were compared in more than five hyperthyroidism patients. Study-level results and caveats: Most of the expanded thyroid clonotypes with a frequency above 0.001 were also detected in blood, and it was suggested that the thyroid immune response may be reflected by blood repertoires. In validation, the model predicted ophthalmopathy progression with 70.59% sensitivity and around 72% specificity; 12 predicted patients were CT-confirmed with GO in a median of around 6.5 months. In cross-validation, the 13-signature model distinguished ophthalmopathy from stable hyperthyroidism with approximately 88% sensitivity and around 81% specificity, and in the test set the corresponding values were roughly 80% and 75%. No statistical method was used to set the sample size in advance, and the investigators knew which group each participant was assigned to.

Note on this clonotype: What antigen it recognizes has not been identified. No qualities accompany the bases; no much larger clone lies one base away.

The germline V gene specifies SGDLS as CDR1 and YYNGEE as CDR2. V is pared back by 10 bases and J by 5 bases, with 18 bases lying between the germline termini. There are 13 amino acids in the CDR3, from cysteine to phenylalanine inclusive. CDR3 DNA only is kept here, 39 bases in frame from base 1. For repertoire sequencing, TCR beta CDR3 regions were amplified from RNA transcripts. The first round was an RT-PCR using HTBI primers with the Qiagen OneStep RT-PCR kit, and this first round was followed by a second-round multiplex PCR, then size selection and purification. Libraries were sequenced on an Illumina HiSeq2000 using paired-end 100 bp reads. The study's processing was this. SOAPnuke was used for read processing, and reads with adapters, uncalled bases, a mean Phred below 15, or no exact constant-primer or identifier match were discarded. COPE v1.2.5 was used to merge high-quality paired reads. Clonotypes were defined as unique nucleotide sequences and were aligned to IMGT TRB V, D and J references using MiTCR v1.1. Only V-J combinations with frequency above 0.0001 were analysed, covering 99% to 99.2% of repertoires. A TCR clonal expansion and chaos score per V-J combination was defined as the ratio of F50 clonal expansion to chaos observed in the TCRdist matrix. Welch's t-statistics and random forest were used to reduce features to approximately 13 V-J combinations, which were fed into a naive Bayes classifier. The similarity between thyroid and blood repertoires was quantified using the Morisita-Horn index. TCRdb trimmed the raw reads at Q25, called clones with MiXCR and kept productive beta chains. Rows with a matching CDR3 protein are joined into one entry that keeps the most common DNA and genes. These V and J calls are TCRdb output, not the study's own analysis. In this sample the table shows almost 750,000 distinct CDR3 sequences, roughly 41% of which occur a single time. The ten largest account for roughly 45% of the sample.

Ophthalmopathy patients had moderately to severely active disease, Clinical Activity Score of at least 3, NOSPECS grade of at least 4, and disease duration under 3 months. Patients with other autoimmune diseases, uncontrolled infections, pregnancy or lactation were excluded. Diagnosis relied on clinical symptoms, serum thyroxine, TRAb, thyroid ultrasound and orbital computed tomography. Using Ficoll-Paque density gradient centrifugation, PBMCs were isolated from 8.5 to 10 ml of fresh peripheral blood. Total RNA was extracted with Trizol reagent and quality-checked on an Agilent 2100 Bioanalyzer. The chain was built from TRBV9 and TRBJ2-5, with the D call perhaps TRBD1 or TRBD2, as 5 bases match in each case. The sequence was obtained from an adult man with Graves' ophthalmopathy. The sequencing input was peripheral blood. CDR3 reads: CAWRQGGRETQYF. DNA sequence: TGTGCCTGGAGGCAGGGTGGTAGGGAGACCCAGTACTTC.